This passage covers 5 T cell receptor beta chains from one sample sequenced in a study of T cells in women clearing cervical HPV infection. Data came from immunoSEQ multiplex PCR; TCRdb stores just in-frame clones and leaves some out. This sample contains 40,000 to 60,000 clones. What was sequenced was blood buffy coat. These receptor sequences come from a woman between 18 and 75 years old with a cervical HPV16 infection that either progressed to CIN3+ or cleared (not recorded which).

Of note for this clone: The read gets to within 3 residues of the CDR3 end, and the germline J gene fills in the rest. The gene calls are TRBV7-6 and TRBJ2-3; TRBD1 is a possible D gene (5 bases). V dropped 4 bases and J dropped 4 bases, with 18 bases sitting between them. Germline V gives CDR1 SGHVS, CDR2 FNYEAQ. The CDR3 runs to 16 residues. CDR3 bases read: TGTGCCAGCAGCTCGACAGTTTTCGGCCACCCAGATACG. It specifies CASSSTVFGHPDT. The entire CDR3 protein reads CASSSTVFGHPDTQYF.

CDR3 protein: CASRRRPGAYEQYF. The CDR3 DNA, read in part, is TGTGCCAGCAGGAGACGACCGGGGGCCTACGAG. The rearrangement links TRBV11-2 to TRBJ2-7; a possible D gene is TRBD2 (6 bases). The read ends 3 residues early relative to the CDR3; the germline J gene fills the gap. The CDR3 spans 14 residues. CDR1 and CDR2 from the germline V gene are SGHAT and FQNNGV. With 6 bases removed from V and 2 bases from J, the gap between germline ends came to 14 bases.

Note on this clone: The CDR3 goes on 3 residues after the read ends, and that part is filled in from the germline J gene. This chain links TRBV2 with TRBJ2-3; 8 bases fit TRBD2. The CDR3 totals 15 residues. The germline CDR1 and CDR2 sequences are SNHLY and FYNNEI. The CDR3 reads CASRPRGAHEETQYF. The covered CDR3 bases are TGTGCCAGCAGGCCGCGGGGGGCACATGAGGAGACG. Supplemented by reference TRBV2 and TRBJ2-3, the full variable domain reads EPEVTQTPSHQVTQMGQEVILRCVPISNHLYFYWYRQILGQKVEFLVSFYNNEISEKSEIFDDQFSVERPDGSNFTLKIRSTKLEDSAMYFCASRPRGAHEETQYFGPGTRLTVL.

Notes on this clone: The CDR3 is cut off 3 residues early in the read; its end comes from the germline J gene. This chain links TRBV5-1 with TRBJ1-1, with D possibly being TRBD1 (6 bases). This CDR3 region has 14 residues. The germline V gene has CDR1 SGHRS and CDR2 YFSETQ. Trimming removed 2 bases from V and 1 base from J, with 9 bases in between. The CDR3 region is CASSLQGPNTEAFF. CDR3 DNA (partial): TGCGCCAGCAGCTTACAGGGACCGAACACTGAA.

On this clone itself: The CDR3 end is not reached by the read, which stops 3 residues before it; the germline J gene fills it in. The rearrangement joins TRBV20-1 to TRBJ2-3; D is unresolved. The CDR3 length is 13 residues. V lost 0 bases, J lost 0 bases, and 4 bases lay in between. Germline V gene lookup returns CDR1 DFQATT and CDR2 SNEGSKA (reference sequence). CDR3 sequence: CSARELSTDTQYF. CDR3 bases read: TGCAGTGCTAGAGAATTAAGCACAGATACG.